The rows below give T cell receptor beta chains drawn from one sample of a study of blood T cell repertoires in COVID-19. Data came from immunoSEQ multiplex PCR; TCRdb stores just in-frame clones and leaves some out. The repertoire holds some 400,000 clones, with around 87% as singletons. Sequencing was carried out using peripheral blood. These receptors were collected from a woman aged 60-70 years with COVID-19, enrolled during active disease. CDR3s include the opening cysteine and the closing phenylalanine or tryptophan. The order of the fields is clone size, V gene, J gene, D gene, CDR3 DNA, CDR3 protein. A D gene is named only where the DNA matches it firmly. Clone size is stated in some rows and not others, as once, few, many or a class when expanded.

-	TRBV9	TRBJ2-3	TRBD2	TGTGCCAGCAGCGTAGCCGGGACTAGCGGGGCGGGAGATACGCAGTATTTT	CASSVAGTSGAGDTQYF
-	TRBV7-2	TRBJ2-1	-	TGTGCCAGCAGCTTAGTCATCCTCCGGAATGAGCAGTTCTTC	CASSLVILRNEQFF
-	TRBV9	TRBJ2-1	TRBD1	TGTGCCAGCTGCAGGGGAGGGACAGGGGATAACCATGAGCAGTTCTTC	CASCRGGTGDNHEQFF
once	TRBV9	TRBJ2-3	TRBD2	TGTGCCAGCAGCGTAGGTGCTAGCGGGAAAGATACGCAGTATTTT	CASSVGASGKDTQYF
-	TRBV5-1	TRBJ2-2	TRBD1	TGCGCCAGCAGCTTGAGCGGACAGGGAGGTGGGACCGGGGAGCTGTTTTTT	CASSLSGQGGGTGELFF
-	TRBV29-1	TRBJ1-1	-	TGCAGCGCCCGGACAAGGAACACTGAAGCTTTCTTT	CSARTRNTEAFF
-	TRBV20-1	TRBJ1-2	TRBD1	TGCACCACAGGGGTTAACTATGGCTACACCTTC	CTTGVNYGYTF
once	TRBV6-1	TRBJ1-1	-	TGTGCCAGCAGTGAGTGGGGCAGAAACACTGAAGCTTTCTTT	CASSEWGRNTEAFF
-	TRBV28	TRBJ1-5	-	TGTGCCAGCCGGCCGGCAGGGTCCTCGTCGTTCGGGCCCCAGCATTTT	CASRPAGSSSFGPQHF
-	TRBV2	TRBJ1-1	-	TGTGCCAGCAGTGGGGACACCGCCAGGGCTTTCTTT	CASSGDTARAFF
-	TRBV5-1	TRBJ1-6	-	TGCGCCAGCAGCTTCTCTGGCGGGGAATCGTATAATTCACCCCTCCACTTT	CASSFSGGESYNSPLHF
-	TRBV7-9	TRBJ1-1	-	TGTGCCAGCAGTTTATTTTGGCAGGGGCCTAACACTGAAGCTTTCTTT	CASSLFWQGPNTEAFF
-	TRBV6-5	TRBJ1-3	-	TGTGCCAGCAGTTACAACATTGGAAACACCATATATTTT	CASSYNIGNTIYF
-	TRBV7-8	TRBJ1-5	-	TGTGCCAGCAATCTAGCCCCGAATCAGCCCCAGCATTTT	CASNLAPNQPQHF
-	TRBV5-1	TRBJ2-5	-	TGCGCCAGCAGCTTCCTCCCCCAAGAGACCCAGTACTTC	CASSFLPQETQYF
-	TRBV7-9	TRBJ2-1	-	TGTGCCAGCAGCTTATATCTCAATGAGCAGTTCTTC	CASSLYLNEQFF
-	TRBV7-3	TRBJ2-3	-	TGTGCCAGCAGCTTAGGCGGGACCGCGAATTTAAATACGCAGTATTTT	CASSLGGTANLNTQYF
once	TRBV3-1/TRBV3-2	TRBJ2-3	TRBD2	TGTGCCAGCAAAGCTAGCGGGGGGTCATATACGCAGTATTTT	CASKASGGSYTQYF
-	TRBV28	TRBJ2-5	TRBD2	TGTGCCAGCATGACCGTGGAGCGGGGGCAAGAGACCCAGTACTTC	CASMTVERGQETQYF
-	TRBV5-5	TRBJ2-5	TRBD1	TGTGCCAGCAGCCCACGTTTTGGGACAGGGGAAGAGACCCAGTACTTC	CASSPRFGTGEETQYF
once	TRBV6-2/TRBV6-3	TRBJ1-2	-	TGTGCCAGCAGCCCCTCGGGGTCCACAGGGATAGAAGGCTACACCTTC	CASSPSGSTGIEGYTF
-	TRBV28	TRBJ1-5	TRBD1	TGTGCCAGCAGTACCGCGGAGGGGGCGGTGGGTCAGCCCCAGCATTTT	CASSTAEGAVGQPQHF
-	TRBV19	TRBJ1-2	-	TGTGCCAGTAGTATGTACGGACAGCTAATCTATGGCTACACCTTC	CASSMYGQLIYGYTF
few	TRBV5-1	TRBJ1-1	-	TGCGCCAGCAGCTTGGAGGGACAACAAGCTTTCTTT	CASSLEGQQAFF
-	TRBV5-6	TRBJ2-5	TRBD2	TGTGCCAGCAGCTCCGTCGGCGGGGGGGCCGCAGAGACCCAGTACTTC	CASSSVGGGAAETQYF
-	TRBV2	TRBJ2-1	TRBD2	TGTGCCAGCAGTGAAGGGCGGGGGGTTATGGTTGAGCAGTTCTTC	CASSEGRGVMVEQFF
few	TRBV4-1	TRBJ1-2	-	TGCGCCAGCAGCCAAGAGGTACACGGCGAGAGGATTGGTGGCTACACCTTC	CASSQEVHGERIGGYTF
-	TRBV28	TRBJ1-3	TRBD1	TGTGCCAGCAGTGGTGGACAGGGAGGAATCGGAAACACCATATATTTT	CASSGGQGGIGNTIYF
few	TRBV27	TRBJ2-2	TRBD2	TGTGCCAGCAATCCGGGACTAGCGAACGGGGAGCTGTTTTTT	CASNPGLANGELFF
-	TRBV7-9	TRBJ2-7	-	TGTGCCAGCAGCTTGGAGGATGAAGCCTCCTACGAGCAGTACTTC	CASSLEDEASYEQYF